This is a list of T cell receptor beta chains from one sample in a study of blood T cell repertoires in COVID-19. Generated by immunoSEQ multiplex PCR, the TCRdb table keeps only in-frame clones and is missing some. The sample has some 120,000 clones; around nine tenths are singletons. Sequences were obtained from peripheral blood. Receptor source: a woman aged 45-59 years with acute or convalescent COVID-19. The CDR3 runs from the conserved cysteine through the conserved F or W. A D gene is named only where the DNA matches it firmly. Size is stated for part of the rows, as once, few or many counts, or as a class when the clone is expanded.

v_call	j_call	clone_size	d_call	cdr3_aa	cdr3_nt
TRBV19	TRBJ1-3	NA	NA	CASRLGVRTPGNTIYF	TGTGCCAGCCGCCTAGGAGTTCGGACTCCTGGAAACACCATATATTTT
TRBV5-1	TRBJ2-7	once	NA	CASSPNTGSAYEQYF	TGCGCCAGCAGCCCTAACACAGGTTCCGCCTACGAGCAGTACTTC
TRBV12-3/TRBV12-4	TRBJ2-4	NA	NA	CASRQGTRNIQYF	TGTGCCAGCAGACAGGGCACGCGGAACATTCAGTACTTC
TRBV11-3	TRBJ1-2	NA	TRBD1	CASRGQDYGYTF	TGTGCCAGCAGGGGACAGGACTATGGCTACACCTTC
TRBV20-1	TRBJ2-7	NA	NA	CSAPGNYEQYF	TGCAGTGCTCCCGGGAATTACGAGCAGTACTTC
TRBV7-6	TRBJ2-7	NA	NA	CASSPRRENIYEQYF	TGTGCCAGCAGCCCCCGCCGGGAAAACATCTACGAGCAGTACTTC
TRBV19	TRBJ1-4	NA	NA	CASSGSSSNEKLFF	TGTGCCAGCAGTGGGAGCAGCTCTAATGAAAAACTGTTTTTT
TRBV6-2/TRBV6-3	TRBJ2-1	NA	TRBD2	CASSRGLARDEQFF	TGTGCCAGCAGTAGGGGACTAGCGCGCGATGAGCAGTTCTTC
TRBV13	TRBJ2-2	NA	TRBD1	CASSATGTGGGRGELFF	TGTGCCAGCAGCGCCACCGGGACAGGGGGCGGTAGGGGGGAGCTGTTTTTT
TRBV7-2	TRBJ1-2	NA	NA	CASSLQGNGYTF	TGTGCCAGCAGCTTACAGGGGAATGGCTACACCTTC
TRBV30	TRBJ1-1	NA	TRBD1	CAWSGSGTGANTEAFF	TGTGCCTGGAGTGGATCCGGGACAGGGGCGAACACTGAAGCTTTCTTT
TRBV27	TRBJ1-1	once	NA	CASSLHGVGTEAFF	TGTGCCAGCAGTTTGCACGGAGTTGGGACTGAAGCTTTCTTT
TRBV9	TRBJ2-3	NA	NA	CASSRGLPLTDTQYF	TGTGCCAGCAGCCGGGGACTTCCACTTACCGATACGCAGTATTTT
TRBV28	TRBJ1-2	NA	NA	CASSGEGGSNYGYTF	TGTGCCAGCAGCGGCGAGGGGGGGTCTAACTATGGCTACACCTTC
TRBV9	TRBJ2-3	NA	NA	CASSVEGGAIGDTQYF	TGTGCCAGCAGCGTAGAAGGGGGGGCCATAGGAGATACGCAGTATTTT
TRBV30	TRBJ1-5	few	NA	CAWGKETSNQPQHF	TGTGCCTGGGGGAAGGAGACTAGCAATCAGCCCCAGCATTTT
TRBV7-6	TRBJ2-1	NA	TRBD2	CASSLGLGDNEQFF	TGTGCCAGCAGCTTGGGACTAGGCGACAATGAGCAGTTCTTC
TRBV5-1	TRBJ1-1	NA	TRBD1	CASSPQGGQGVAFF	TGCGCCAGCAGCCCGCAAGGGGGACAGGGGGTAGCTTTCTTT